This entry features one TCR beta chain sequence. The antigen is not known. The sample belongs to a study of cytomegalovirus exposure and HLA in healthy donors. Study-wide findings and caveats: In a later analysis, an Asian-associated ancestry cluster reportedly showed fewer N-insertions than the approximately 610-donor mean. Later work associated approximately 17,000 TCR beta sequences with HLA alleles at 0.05 false discovery rate. Later, an analysis found that common viral pathogens appeared to be linked with several of the most significant clusters.

Each donor was nominally healthy when sampled (though unrecorded immune exposures were likely). The study ran its PCR with 60 Vbeta and 13 Jbeta primers. Generated by immunoSEQ multiplex PCR, the TCRdb table keeps only in-frame clones and is missing some. This sample has about 98,000 clones; roughly 76% occur once, and the top ten carry around 2.3%. The sequencing input was PBMCs. The sequence came from a man aged 50 to 59 in good health and CMV-seronegative.

CDR3 sequence reads: CASSQYRGRNSPLHF. CDR3 DNA: TGTGCCAGCAGTCAGTACAGGGGCCGTAATTCACCCCTCCACTTT. J is TRBJ1-6 and V is TRBV28; 7 bases match TRBD1. The CDR3 consists of 15 residues. Germline V gene lookup returns CDR1 MDHEN and CDR2 SYDVKM. V was clipped by 5 bases and J by 6 bases; unmatched bases: 7. The full variable domain, completed using reference TRBV28 and TRBJ1-6, is DVKVTQSSRYLVKRTGEKVFLECVQDMDHENMFWYRQDPGLGLRLIYFSYDVKMKEKGDIPEGYSVSREKKERFSLILESASTNQTSMYLCASSQYRGRNSPLHFGNGTRLTVT.